A single sample gave rise to the 27 T cell receptor beta chains below, sequenced in a study of T-cell reconstitution after alpha-beta-depleted transplantation in children. Researchers prepared the TCRbeta library using unique molecular identifiers, the study reports. TCRdb ran MiXCR on the PCR reads and lists one entry per CDR3 protein. The table has about 610,000 distinct CDR3 sequences, approximately 10% seen once. The sequencing here drew on PBMCs from the stem cell graft donor, taken from the stem cell graft. The receptors originated from a human donor who donated a stem cell graft to a child with acute myeloid leukemia.

The table lists this clonotype with many counts. The chain employs TRBV12-3 or TRBV12-4 and TRBJ1-5; D is unclear. Trimming cost V 3 bases and J 6 bases, with 9 bases left between them. This CDR3 has 13 residues. CDR3: CASSFAGSQPQHF. Here the CDR3 DNA reads TGTGCCAGCAGTTTCGCGGGGAGTCAGCCCCAGCATTTT.

The chain has TRBV6-1 and TRBJ1-5; TRBD1 aligns across 9 bases. This CDR3 has 15 amino acids. The germline V gene has CDR1 MNHNS and CDR2 SASEGT. J gave up 5 bases and V 6 bases, and 8 bases lay outside the gene matches. CDR3 in amino acids: CASSSGGQGDQPQHF. CDR3 coding DNA: TGTGCCAGCAGCTCCGGGGGACAGGGTGATCAGCCCCAGCATTTT.

This clonotype occurred many times. The chain has TRBV4-2 and TRBJ2-2, with 9 bases identical to TRBD1. With 3 bases clipped from V and 7 bases from J, the junction kept 6 bases outside the gene matches. CDR1 is LGHNA and CDR2 is YNFKEQ in the germline V gene. The CDR3 sequence is 15 residues long. CDR3 nucleotides: TGTGCCAGCAGCCATGGACAGGGGAGGGACGGGGAGCTGTTTTTT. Protein product: CASSHGQGRDGELFF.

The chain combines TRBV27 with TRBJ2-7; 14 nucleotides agree with TRBD2. CDR1 is MNHEY, CDR2 SMNVEV, per germline (reference sequence). Trimming took 6 bases from V and 4 from J; bases not matched to a gene: 8. The CDR3 loop spans 16 amino acids. The CDR3 region is CASSQGTSGSYYEQYF. CDR3 in DNA: TGTGCCAGCAGCCAAGGGACTAGCGGGAGCTATTACGAGCAGTACTTC.

This clonotype was seen only a few times. V is TRBV7-3 and J is TRBJ2-1; no reliable D call. V was pared by 5 bases and J by 3 bases, with 5 bases between. CDR3 size: 12 residues. Germline V CDR1 and CDR2: SGHTA, FQGTGA. CDR3 loop: CASSAVYNEQFF. The CDR3 nucleotides read TGTGCCAGCAGCGCCGTCTACAATGAGCAGTTCTTC.

CDR3 DNA sequence: TGCGCCAGCAGCTTGACGGGGGCATCTGGCTACACCTTC. It codes for CASSLTGASGYTF. The chain links TRBV5-1 to TRBJ1-2; D may be TRBD1 (6 bases). This CDR3 has 13 amino acids. The V end was cut by 1 base, the J end by 7 bases, with 11 bases between. The germline V gene encodes CDR1 SGHRS and CDR2 YFSETQ.

J is TRBJ2-3 and V is TRBV29-1, with D perhaps TRBD1 or TRBD2 (5 bases each). Looked up from germline, CDR1 is SQVTM and CDR2 is ANQGSEA. The CDR3 has 13 amino acids. V lost 4 bases and J lost 2, with 10 bases in between. The CDR3: CSVAGTYTDTQYF. CDR3 nucleotide sequence: TGCAGCGTTGCTGGGACGTACACAGATACGCAGTATTTT.

This clonotype appeared a few times. The rearrangement uses TRBV6-2 or TRBV6-3 and TRBJ2-4; D is undetermined. The CDR3 spans 12 residues. V lost 6 bases and J lost 9, with 12 bases in between. The germline V gene has CDR1 MNHEY and CDR2 SVGEGT. The CDR3 loop is CASSIRSSIQYF. The CDR3 nucleotides read TGTGCCAGCAGCATAAGATCGAGCATTCAGTACTTC.

The chain recombines TRBV19 with TRBJ2-2; a possible D gene is TRBD2 (6 bases). Germline V gives CDR1 LNHDA, CDR2 SQIVND (reference sequence). The CDR3 is made up of 15 amino acids. Deletions cut 7 bases from V and 0 bases from J, with 12 bases between. DNA of the CDR3: TGTGCCAGTACCCCCGGGAGCCCGAACACCGGGGAGCTGTTTTTT. Protein product: CASTPGSPNTGELFF.

There are a few counts of this clonotype. The chain carries TRBV29-1 and TRBJ2-1; maybe TRBD2 (5 bases). Germline lookup yields CDR1 SQVTM and CDR2 ANQGSEA. There are 11 residues in the CDR3. V was pared by 4 bases and J by 8 bases, with 9 bases between. CDR3 bases: TGCAGCGTTGGTGGGCGGGATGAGCAGTTCTTC. Translated, it gives CSVGGRDEQFF.

This clonotype was recorded a few times. The rearrangement joins TRBV10-3 to TRBJ2-7; TRBD2 agrees at 10 bases. J gave up 4 bases and V 3 bases, and 9 bases lay outside the gene matches. The CDR3 runs 16 residues. Germline V gene data show CDR1 as ENHRY and CDR2 as SYGVKD. The CDR3 DNA sequence: TGTGCCATCAGTGACCCCGGACTAGCGGAGAGGTACGAGCAGTACTTC. Translation gives CAISDPGLAERYEQYF.

This clonotype has ten or more counts. The chain uses TRBV25-1 and TRBJ1-6; 7 nucleotides agree with TRBD1. CDR1 is MGHDK, CDR2 SYGVNS, per germline. The junction had 7 bases not matched to a gene; V was cut back by 1 base and J by 7 bases. The CDR3 totals 16 residues. CDR3 nucleotides: TGTGCCAGCAGTGAATTTGGGACAGCTTTGAATTCACCCCTCCACTTT. This translates into CASSEFGTALNSPLHF.

This clonotype was counted ten times or more. V is TRBV4-2 and J is TRBJ2-2; D assignment may be TRBD1 or TRBD2 (5 bases each). Trimming took 5 bases from V and 6 from J, leaving 22 bases between them. Germline loops: CDR1 LGHNA, CDR2 YNFKEQ. The CDR3 length is 17 residues. CDR3 coding DNA: TGTGCCAGCAGCGTTCGGGCTAGCAGGGAAAAGGCCGGGGAGCTGTTTTTT. Amino acid sequence: CASSVRASREKAGELFF.

This clonotype has a handful of counts. CDR3 loop: CASSRGPGANVLTF. The CDR3 region has the DNA TGTGCCAGCAGCAGGGGGCCTGGGGCCAACGTCCTGACTTTC. The chain has TRBV6-2 or TRBV6-3 and TRBJ2-6, with TRBD1 matching 8 bases. Germline trimming cut 6 bases from V and 2 bases from J; bases unmatched to any gene: 0. Germline CDR1 is MNHEY and CDR2 is SVGEGT. The CDR3 is 14 amino acids.

The chain links TRBV21-1 to TRBJ2-1; the DNA was not compared with TRBD2, the D call given in the table. TRBV21-1 is termed a pseudogene. The length of the CDR3 is 17 residues. In nucleotides, the CDR3 is TGTGCCAGCAGCAAAGGGTACAGCGGGAGGGCAAGATATGAGCAGTTCTTC. Translated, it gives CASSKGYSGRARYEQFF.

This clonotype has more than one count but fewer than ten. The rearrangement links TRBV7-2 to TRBJ1-2; D is ambiguous. The CDR3 runs 15 residues. Trimming took off 1 base at V and 1 base at J, with 10 bases between the two ends. The germline V gene encodes CDR1 SGHTA and CDR2 FQGNSA. The CDR3 is CASSLEAFFNYGYTF. Written as DNA, the CDR3 is TGTGCCAGCAGCTTAGAAGCCTTCTTTAACTATGGCTACACCTTC.

Here the CDR3 reads CASSHDSGRYTDTQYF. The CDR3 DNA follows: TGTGCCAGCAGCCACGACAGCGGGAGGTACACAGATACGCAGTATTTT. The chain uses TRBV7-2 and TRBJ2-3; 9 nucleotides match TRBD2. The CDR3 sequence is 16 residues long. V lost 5 bases and J lost 2; bases outside the gene matches: 8. CDR1 is SGHTA, CDR2 FQGNSA, per germline.

At least ten counts were recorded for this clonotype. CDR3 amino acids: CASSSLRVAGRHEQFF. The CDR3 DNA is TGTGCCAGCAGTTCCCTGAGGGTAGCGGGAAGGCATGAGCAGTTCTTC. V and J are TRBV6-5 and TRBJ2-1; 8 nucleotides match TRBD2. Germline CDR1 reads MNHEY; CDR2 reads SVGAGI. This CDR3 region has 16 residues. After removal of 4 bases from V and 8 bases from J, the junction contained 13 bases not matched to a gene.

In nucleotides, the CDR3 is TGTGCCAGCAGCCCGGCAATTTGGCGGGAGGGCAATCAGCCCCAGCATTTT. It codes for CASSPAIWREGNQPQHF. The chain uses TRBV5-5 and TRBJ1-5; D not certain. Deletions cut 4 bases from V and 2 bases from J, with 19 bases between. The CDR3 covers 17 residues. Germline CDR1 reads SGHKS; CDR2 reads YYEKEE (reference sequence).

The rearrangement joins TRBV20-1 to TRBJ2-1; D is tentatively TRBD1 or TRBD2 (5 bases each). CDR1 and CDR2 from the germline V gene are DFQATT and SNEGSKA (reference sequence). Trimming removed 1 base at V and 8 bases at J, with 18 bases between. The length of the CDR3 is 15 residues. The CDR3 bases are TGCAGTGCTAGAGCCTCCGGGACGCTTAAGGATGAGCAGTTCTTC. Translated, it gives CSARASGTLKDEQFF.

This chain connects TRBV6-1 to TRBJ1-1; no reliable D call. This CDR3 contains 14 residues. Germline lookup yields CDR1 MNHNS and CDR2 SASEGT. V was cut by 2 bases and J by 3 bases, with 10 bases left in between. CDR3 DNA: TGTGCCAGCAGTGAACGTCCAGGAGACACTGAAGCTTTCTTT. This gives the protein CASSERPGDTEAFF.

In its sample, this clonotype was seen a few times. This CDR3 is CATSRVGASSGEQFF. The CDR3 nucleotides are TGTGCCACCAGCAGAGTAGGGGCTAGCTCAGGGGAGCAGTTCTTC. The chain employs TRBV15 and TRBJ2-1; possibly TRBD1 or TRBD2 for D (5 bases each). CDR1 is LNHNV and CDR2 is YYDKDF in the germline V gene (reference sequence). This CDR3 spans 15 amino acids. Trimming took 1 base from V and 10 from J, leaving 17 bases between them.

This clonotype was observed a handful of times. CDR3 bases: TGTGCCAGCAGCCGAAGTTGGGAAGGAGAGCAGTACTTC. It codes for CASSRSWEGEQYF. The J gene is TRBJ2-7, the V gene TRBV7-2; no definite D call. V shed 5 bases and J shed 7 bases, with 15 bases lying between them. Looked up from germline, CDR1 is SGHTA and CDR2 is FQGNSA. The CDR3 is made up of 13 amino acids.

At least ten counts were recorded for this clonotype. The genes are TRBV29-1 and TRBJ2-5; 10 nucleotides agree with TRBD1. This CDR3 is 13 amino acids long. Germline CDR1 reads SQVTM; CDR2 reads ANQGSEA. With V trimmed by 8 bases and J by 3 bases, 6 bases remained unmatched. The CDR3 protein is CSTRTGGEETQYF. CDR3 bases: TGCAGCACTAGGACAGGGGGGGAAGAGACCCAGTACTTC.

The V gene is TRBV6-5, the J gene TRBJ2-7, with a possible D match to TRBD2 (6 bases). CDR1 and CDR2 (germline): MNHEY, SVGAGI. Trimming cost V 6 bases and J 0 bases, with 12 bases left between them. The CDR3 has 14 residues. The CDR3 region has the DNA TGTGCCAGCAGAGGAGGGGCGGGCTCCTACGAGCAGTACTTC. Translation gives CASRGGAGSYEQYF.

Only a few counts were recorded for this clonotype. The rearrangement uses TRBV2 and TRBJ1-4, with D unclear. The CDR3 runs 14 residues. The V end was cut by 1 base, the J end by 5 bases, with 8 bases between. Germline-derived CDR1 and CDR2 are SNHLY and FYNNEI. CDR3 in amino acids: CASSEGHRNEKLFF. CDR3 DNA sequence: TGTGCCAGCAGTGAAGGTCATCGGAATGAAAAACTGTTTTTT.

In this sample, this clonotype turned up many times. The chain links TRBV20-1 to TRBJ2-1, with a possible D match to TRBD2 (5 bases). The CDR3 consists of 12 residues. Germline-derived CDR1 and CDR2 are DFQATT and SNEGSKA (reference sequence). The V end lost 0 bases, the J end lost 10 bases, and 10 bases lay between the germline ends. The CDR3: CSARDDPGEQFF. CDR3 sequence (DNA): TGCAGTGCTAGAGATGATCCGGGGGAGCAGTTCTTC.